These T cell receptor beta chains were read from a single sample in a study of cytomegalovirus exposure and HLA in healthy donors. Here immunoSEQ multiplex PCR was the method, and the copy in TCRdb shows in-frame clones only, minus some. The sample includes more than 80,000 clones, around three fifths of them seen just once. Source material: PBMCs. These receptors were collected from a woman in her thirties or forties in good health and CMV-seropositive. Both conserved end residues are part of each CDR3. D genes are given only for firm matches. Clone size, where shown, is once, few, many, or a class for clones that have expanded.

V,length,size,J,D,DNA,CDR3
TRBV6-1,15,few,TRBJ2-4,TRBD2,TGTGCCAGCAGTCAGATCCGGGACTACGGAAACATTCAGTACTTC,CASSQIRDYGNIQYF
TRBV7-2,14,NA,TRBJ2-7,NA,TGTGCCAGCAGCTTAGAAGGGAGTCAATACGAGCAGTACTTC,CASSLEGSQYEQYF
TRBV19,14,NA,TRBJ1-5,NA,TGTGCCAGTAGTATCACAGGGCAGGGGCAGCCCCAGCATTTT,CASSITGQGQPQHF
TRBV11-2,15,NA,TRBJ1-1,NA,TGTGCCAGCAGCTTAGTGGGGGCACCGAACACTGAAGCTTTCTTT,CASSLVGAPNTEAFF
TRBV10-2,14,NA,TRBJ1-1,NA,TGCGCCAGTCGACGGGGGGTTGGAGACACTGAAGCTTTCTTT,CASRRGVGDTEAFF
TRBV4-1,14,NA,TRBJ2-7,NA,TGCGCCAGCAGCCCCGCGCAGGGGTGGTACGAGCAGTACTTC,CASSPAQGWYEQYF
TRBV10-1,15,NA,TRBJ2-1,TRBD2,TGCGCCAGCATGGCGGGGGGGGTACTCGGCAATGAGCAGTTCTTC,CASMAGGVLGNEQFF
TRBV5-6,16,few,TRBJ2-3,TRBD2,TGTGCCAGCAGCAGTAGAGCGGGAGGGATAACAGATACGCAGTATTTT,CASSSRAGGITDTQYF
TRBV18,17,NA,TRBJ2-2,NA,TGTGCCAGCTCACGAAAACCTGACAGCGCGAACACCGGGGAGCTGTTTTTT,CASSRKPDSANTGELFF
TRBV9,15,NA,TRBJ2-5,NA,TGTGCCAGCAGCGTAGACGGCGGGGCGGGAAAGACCCAGTACTTC,CASSVDGGAGKTQYF
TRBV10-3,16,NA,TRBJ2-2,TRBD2,TGTGCCATCAGTGTTGGTTCTAGCGGGGGCACCGGGGAGCTGTTTTTT,CAISVGSSGGTGELFF
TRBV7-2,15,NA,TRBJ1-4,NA,TGTGCCAGCAGCTTAGCTGAGACAGCCCGAGGAAAACTGTTTTTT,CASSLAETARGKLFF
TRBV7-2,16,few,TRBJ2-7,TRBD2,TGTGCCAGCAGGGCACCTACTAGCGGAGGCTCCTACGAGCAGTACTTC,CASRAPTSGGSYEQYF
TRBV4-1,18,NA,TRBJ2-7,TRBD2,TGCGCCAGCAGCCAAGGACAGCCTAGCGGGAGTAGTTTCTACGAGCAGTACTTC,CASSQGQPSGSSFYEQYF
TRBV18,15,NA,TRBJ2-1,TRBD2,TGTGCCAGCTCACCAGGGCTAGCGGGACGGAATGAGCAGTTCTTC,CASSPGLAGRNEQFF
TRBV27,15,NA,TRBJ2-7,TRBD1,TGTGCCAGCAGTGGATCGACAGGGGTAGGATCCGAGCAGTACTTC,CASSGSTGVGSEQYF
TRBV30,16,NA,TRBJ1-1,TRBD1,TGTGCCTGGGAACCTTACAGGGGCGGCTATAACACTGAAGCTTTCTTT,CAWEPYRGGYNTEAFF
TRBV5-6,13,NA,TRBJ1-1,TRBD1,TGTGCCAGCAGTTTCGGGACAGGTCAAGGAGCTTTCTTT,CASSFGTGQGAFF
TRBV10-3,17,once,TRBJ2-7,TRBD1,TGTGCCATCAGTGAGCCCGGACAGGGGGTTCTTTCCTACGAGCAGTACTTC,CAISEPGQGVLSYEQYF
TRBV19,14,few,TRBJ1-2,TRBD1,TGTGCCAGTAGTTATAGGGCAGGGGGACGCGGCTACACCTTC,CASSYRAGGRGYTF
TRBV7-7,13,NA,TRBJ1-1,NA,TGTGCCAGCAGCTCACAGGTGAACACTGAAGCTTTCTTT,CASSSQVNTEAFF
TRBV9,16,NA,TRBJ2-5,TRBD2,TGTGCCAGCAGCGGGAGACTAGCGGCTAAACCAGAGACCCAGTACTTC,CASSGRLAAKPETQYF
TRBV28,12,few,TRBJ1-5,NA,TGTGCCAGCAGTACACAGGGAAAGCCCCAGCATTTT,CASSTQGKPQHF
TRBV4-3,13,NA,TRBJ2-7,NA,TGCGCCAGCAGCCAACGGGGTGACTACGAGCAGTACTTC,CASSQRGDYEQYF
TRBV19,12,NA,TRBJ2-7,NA,TGTGCCAGTAGTATCGACAGCTACGAGCAGTACTTC,CASSIDSYEQYF
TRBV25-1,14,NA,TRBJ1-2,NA,TGTGCCAGCATCCCGGGTGACAGGTTCTATGGCTACACCTTC,CASIPGDRFYGYTF
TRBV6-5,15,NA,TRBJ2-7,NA,TGTGCCAGCTCTACCTTTGGCAGAGGGGACTCCGAGCAGTACTTC,CASSTFGRGDSEQYF
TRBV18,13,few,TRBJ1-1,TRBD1,TGTGCCAGCTCACCCCTAAGGGACAGTGAAGCTTTCTTT,CASSPLRDSEAFF
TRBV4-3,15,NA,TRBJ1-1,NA,TGCGCCAGCAGCCAAAGGACACAGTCGAACACTGAAGCTTTCTTT,CASSQRTQSNTEAFF
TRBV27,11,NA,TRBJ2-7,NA,TGTGCCAGCAGTTCCCCGTACGAGCAGTACTTC,CASSSPYEQYF
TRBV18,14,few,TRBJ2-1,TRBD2,TGTGCCAGCTCGAGGACTAGCGGGGACAATGAGCAGTTCTTC,CASSRTSGDNEQFF
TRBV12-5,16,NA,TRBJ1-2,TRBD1,TGTGCTAGTGGTTTGATCACAGGGGGGACTAACTATGGCTACACCTTC,CASGLITGGTNYGYTF
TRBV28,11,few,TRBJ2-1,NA,TGTGCCAGCAGTTTTCTTGCAGAGGAGTTCTTC,CASSFLAEEFF
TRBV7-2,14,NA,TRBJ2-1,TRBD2,TGTGCCAGCAGCCCCGGGAGGCCCCCCAATGAGCAGTTCTTC,CASSPGRPPNEQFF
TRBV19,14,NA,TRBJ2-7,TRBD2,TGTGCCAGTAAAACGACTAGCGGGAGTTACGAGCAGTACTTC,CASKTTSGSYEQYF
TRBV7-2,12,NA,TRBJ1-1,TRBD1,TGTGCCAGCAGGATGACAGGGGGCGCCCCCTACTTT,CASRMTGGAPYF
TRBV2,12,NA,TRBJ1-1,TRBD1,TGTGCCAGCAGTTTAGACAGGGGAGAAGCTTTCTTT,CASSLDRGEAFF
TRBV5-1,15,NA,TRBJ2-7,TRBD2,TGCGCCAGCAGCCCTAGCGGGATGAGCTCCTACGAGCAGTACTTC,CASSPSGMSSYEQYF
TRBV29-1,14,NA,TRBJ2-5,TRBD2,TGCAGCGTTGTTGATTATGGGGGGGAGGAGACCCAGTACTTC,CSVVDYGGEETQYF
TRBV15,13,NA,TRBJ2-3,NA,TGTGCCACCAGCAGGGCGGGGTCAGATACGCAGTATTTT,CATSRAGSDTQYF
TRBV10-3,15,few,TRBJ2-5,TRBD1,TGTGCCATCAGGACCCCGGGACAGGGCCAAGAGACCCAGTACTTC,CAIRTPGQGQETQYF
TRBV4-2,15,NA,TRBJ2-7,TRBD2,TGTGCCAGCAGCCAAGAGGCTAGCGGTCCCTACGAGCAGTACTTC,CASSQEASGPYEQYF
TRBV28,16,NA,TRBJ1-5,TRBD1,TGTGCCAGCAATCACAGGGGGCCCGAGAGGGATCAGCCCCAGCATTTT,CASNHRGPERDQPQHF
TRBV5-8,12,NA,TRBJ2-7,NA,TGTGCCAGCAGCTTGGGTCCCAGGGAGCAGTACTTC,CASSLGPREQYF
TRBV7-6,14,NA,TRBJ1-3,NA,TGTGCCAGCAGCTTGGGCAGCTCTGGAAACACCATATATTTT,CASSLGSSGNTIYF
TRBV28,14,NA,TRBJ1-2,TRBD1,TGTGCCAGCAGGGAACAGGGGGGGGCCTATGGCTACACCTTC,CASREQGGAYGYTF
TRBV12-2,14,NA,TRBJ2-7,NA,TGTGCAAGTCGCCAGCGGGAGCCGACGTACGAGCAGTACTTC,CASRQREPTYEQYF
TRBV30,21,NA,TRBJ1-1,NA,TGTGCCTGGAGTGTAATATGGGTAAGGCAACTCTCTCCGTCGACTAACACTGAAGCTTTCTTT,CAWSVIWVRQLSPSTNTEAFF
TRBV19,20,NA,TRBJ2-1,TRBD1,TGTGCCAGTAGTATAGAGGCGGTGAGGGGGCCCGAAAGATCCTACAATGAGCAGTTCTTC,CASSIEAVRGPERSYNEQFF
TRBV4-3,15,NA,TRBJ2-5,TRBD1,TGCGCCAGCAGCCATGACAGGGGTTTTGGGGAGACCCAGTACTTC,CASSHDRGFGETQYF